The clone carrying this T cell receptor beta chain was recorded once. Participants were aged about 18 to 89 years, lived in over 20 US areas, and enrolled virtually. Exposed participants came across a COVID-19 case within 2 weeks before study entry. The entry originates in a study of blood T cell repertoires in COVID-19. On the study more broadly: The United States, Italy and Spain provided the acute and convalescent COVID-19 samples. The cDNA or gDNA used as material had been derived from T cells, B-cell-depleted T cells, or PBMCs.

This table comes from immunoSEQ multiplex PCR, and its TCRdb copy is limited to in-frame clones, with some not included. The sample yields around 250,000 clones, approximately 89% seen once. Germline lookup yields CDR1 SGHTA and CDR2 FQGNSA. V was cut by 6 bases and J by 8 bases, with 20 bases left in between. The CDR3 is made up of 15 amino acids. This chain joins TRBV7-2 and TRBJ2-1, with D possibly TRBD2 on 6 matching bases. The clonotype originates from a woman in her thirties or forties who had been exposed to COVID-19. The source material was PBMCs or T cells enriched from blood (not recorded which). Here the CDR3 reads CASRKAVSGEYEQFF. CDR3 bases: TGTGCCAGCAGAAAGGCGGTTTCGGGAGAATATGAGCAGTTCTTC.